The TCR beta chain under discussion was sequenced for a study of early T cells in non-severe SARS-CoV-2 infection. Study context: Bulk RNA taken from unsorted whole blood was sequenced, leaving chains unpaired. Study-wide points: Anti-spike CD8 specificities were favored by VDJdb matching, whose results missed private and CD4 specificities.

Trimming cost V 7 bases and J 2 bases, with 14 bases left between them. Germline assignment: CDR1 LNHDA and CDR2 SQIVND (reference sequence). The CDR3 has 15 amino acids. Unique molecular identifiers (one per individual cDNA molecule) were attached. MiXCR, applied by TCRdb to the 5' RACE reads, yields one record per CDR3 protein. The sample yields tens of thousands of distinct CDR3 sequences, around 15% seen once. This clonotype was seen more than once but under ten times. Its antigen is not identified. The TCR comes from an adult who was a healthcare worker with PCR-confirmed SARS-CoV-2 infection or an uninfected control (not recorded which). Sequencing was performed on whole blood, taken at baseline. V is TRBV19 and J is TRBJ2-2; D is undetermined. CDR3 loop: CASKSHDVNTGELFF. DNA for the CDR3: TGTGCCAGTAAATCCCATGACGTTAACACCGGGGAGCTGTTTTTT.